One sample yielded the 11 T cell receptor beta chains listed below, sequenced in a study of blood T cell repertoires in COVID-19 (dated by TCRdb to about 2020). To prepare the library, the immunoSEQ multiplex PCR assay was applied. Drawn from immuneACCESS, this table holds only the in-frame rearrangements with V and J called that TCRdb kept. Clones are partly lost; checked studies trace under half to an unresolved V gene and leave the rest unexplained. The sample profile shows about 190,000 clones; around 83% of them were found once. The top ten hold under 7.5% of the sample. Input material: peripheral blood. These receptors all stem from a middle-aged woman with acute or convalescent COVID-19.

The V gene is TRBV6-1, the J gene TRBJ2-3, with 8 bases that match TRBD1. Trimming cost V 2 bases and J 4 bases; bases outside gene matches: 8. Germline values: CDR1 MNHNS, CDR2 SASEGT. This CDR3 has 16 amino acids. The CDR3 here is CASSERTGWSPDTQYF. The CDR3 DNA is TGTGCCAGCAGTGAACGGACAGGGTGGTCCCCAGATACGCAGTATTTT.

The chain recombines TRBV12-3 or TRBV12-4 with TRBJ1-1; 11 nucleotides match TRBD1. The CDR3 totals 12 residues. With V trimmed by 6 bases and J by 8 bases, 2 bases remained unmatched. The CDR3 spells CASRDRGREAFF. The DNA of the CDR3 is TGTGCCAGCAGGGACAGGGGGCGAGAAGCTTTCTTT.

The genes are TRBV19 and TRBJ1-2; 7 nucleotides agree with TRBD1. Unmatched junction bases numbered 8, after V lost 4 bases and J lost 6 bases. Germline V gives CDR1 LNHDA, CDR2 SQIVND (reference sequence). The CDR3 extends over 14 amino acids. The CDR3, as DNA: TGTGCCAGTAGTACCCGGACAGGAAACGATGGCTACACCTTC. Amino acid sequence: CASSTRTGNDGYTF.

This clone was detected only a few times. The chain couples TRBV29-1 to TRBJ2-7; no clear D gene. Trimming cost V 4 bases and J 6 bases, with 19 bases left between them. Germline V gene lookup returns CDR1 SQVTM and CDR2 ANQGSEA. The CDR3 contains 14 residues. This chain's CDR3 is CSVVFLRATGEQYF. The CDR3 DNA reads as TGCAGCGTTGTTTTTTTGAGAGCCACGGGCGAGCAGTACTTC.

This chain uses TRBV28 with TRBJ1-1, with D possibly TRBD1 on 6 matching bases. The CDR3 spans 15 residues. Trimming removed 6 bases at V and 1 base at J, with 15 bases between. The germline CDR1 and CDR2 sequences are MDHEN and SYDVKM. This CDR3 reads CASSIPGTWNTEAFF. The CDR3 DNA reads as TGTGCCAGCAGCATACCCGGGACATGGAACACTGAAGCTTTCTTT.

The J gene is TRBJ2-2, the V gene TRBV3-1 (or the pseudogene TRBV3-2); 8 nucleotides line up with TRBD2. The germline V gene has CDR1 LGHDT and CDR2 YNNKEL (reference sequence). The V and J ends lost 1 base and 1 base, in that order; junction bases with no gene match: 14. The CDR3 has 20 amino acids. The CDR3 region is CASSQVFSGGSGVNTGELFF. The DNA for the CDR3 is TGTGCCAGCAGCCAAGTTTTTTCCGGTGGTAGCGGGGTGAACACCGGGGAGCTGTTTTTT.

The rearrangement joins TRBV6-5 to TRBJ2-3; D perhaps matches TRBD2 (5 bases). This CDR3 is built from 15 residues. CDR1 MNHEY and CDR2 SVGAGI come from the germline V gene. With 2 bases removed from V and 1 base from J, the gap between germline ends came to 10 bases. This CDR3 reads CASSYGSLGTDTQYF. The CDR3 DNA reads as TGTGCCAGCAGTTACGGGAGTCTCGGCACAGATACGCAGTATTTT.

The chain is built from TRBV7-8 and TRBJ1-3; no firm D call. Germline V CDR1 and CDR2: SGHVS, FQNEAQ. The CDR3 has 17 amino acids. The germline V and J ends were trimmed by 3 bases and 2 bases, with 17 bases remaining between them. The CDR3 nucleotides read TGTGCCAGCAGCTTCGCCCGTTGGGAGGTGGCTGGAAACACCATATATTTT. It is translated as CASSFARWEVAGNTIYF.

V gene TRBV14 combines with J gene TRBJ2-3, with 7 bases fitting TRBD2. This CDR3 comprises 15 residues. After removal of 1 base from V and 0 bases from J, the junction contained 1 base not matched to a gene. The germline V gene encodes CDR1 SGHDN and CDR2 FVKESK. The CDR3 DNA reads as TGTGCCAGCAGCCAAGGTAGCGGGAGCACAGATACGCAGTATTTT. Its translation: CASSQGSGSTDTQYF. The full variable domain, completed using reference TRBV14 and TRBJ2-3, is EAGVTQFPSHSVIEKGQTVTLRCDPISGHDNLYWYRRVMGKEIKFLLHFVKESKQDESGMPNNRFLAERTGGTYSTLKVQPAELEDSGVYFCASSQGSGSTDTQYFGPGTRLTVL.

This clone came up a few times. The J gene is TRBJ1-2, the V gene TRBV9; 7 bases match TRBD1. CDR1 and CDR2 (germline): SGDLS, YYNGEE. This CDR3 contains 16 residues. Trimming removed 2 bases from V and 0 bases from J; junction bases left unmatched: 7. CDR3 nucleotides: TGTGCCAGCAGCGTTGCCCTGACAGGGTCTAACTATGGCTACACCTTC. Encoded protein: CASSVALTGSNYGYTF.

The rearrangement joins TRBV2 to TRBJ2-5; a possible D gene is TRBD1 (7 bases). The CDR3 contains 15 residues. Trimming pared 4 bases from V and 5 bases from J, leaving 17 bases between. Germline lookup yields CDR1 SNHLY and CDR2 FYNNEI. The CDR3 sequence: CASSVLRGAPETQYF. DNA of the CDR3: TGTGCCAGCAGTGTCCTCAGGGGGGCCCCGGAGACCCAGTACTTC. The variable domain in full, with the rest retrieved from reference TRBV2 and TRBJ2-5, is EPEVTQTPSHQVTQMGQEVILRCVPISNHLYFYWYRQILGQKVEFLVSFYNNEISEKSEIFDDQFSVERPDGSNFTLKIRSTKLEDSAMYFCASSVLRGAPETQYFGPGTRLLVL.